This T cell receptor beta chain was profiled in a study of cytotoxic CD8 clonotypes in ibrutinib-treated CLL. Study at large: Included were 11 relapsed/refractory and approximately 15 treatment-naive patients, of whom roughly 17 were IGHV unmutated. Findings and limits, study-wide: Public clonotypes were rare and shrank or held steady on treatment.

Around 1.8 micrograms of genomic DNA came from cryopreserved PBMCs for TCR beta libraries. V was pared by 3 bases and J by 0 bases, with 9 bases between. Germline V lookup: CDR1 MDHEN, CDR2 SYDVKM. The CDR3 has 15 residues. Deep sequencing aimed at 1 in 200,000 to 1 in 1 million T cells' resolution. Produced via immunoSEQ multiplex PCR; TCRdb's table is partial and in-frame only. The sample lists about 140,000 clones, 80% to 95% occurring once. Comments on this clone: The target antigen is unknown.

Specimen: PBMCs, collected after 12 months of ibrutinib treatment. The chain has TRBV28 and TRBJ2-4; no firm D call. The source of this sequence is a human donor with chronic lymphocytic leukemia. The CDR3 bases are TGTGCCAGCAGTTTTGTTGGCCTAGCCAAAAACATTCAGTACTTC. Protein product: CASSFVGLAKNIQYF.